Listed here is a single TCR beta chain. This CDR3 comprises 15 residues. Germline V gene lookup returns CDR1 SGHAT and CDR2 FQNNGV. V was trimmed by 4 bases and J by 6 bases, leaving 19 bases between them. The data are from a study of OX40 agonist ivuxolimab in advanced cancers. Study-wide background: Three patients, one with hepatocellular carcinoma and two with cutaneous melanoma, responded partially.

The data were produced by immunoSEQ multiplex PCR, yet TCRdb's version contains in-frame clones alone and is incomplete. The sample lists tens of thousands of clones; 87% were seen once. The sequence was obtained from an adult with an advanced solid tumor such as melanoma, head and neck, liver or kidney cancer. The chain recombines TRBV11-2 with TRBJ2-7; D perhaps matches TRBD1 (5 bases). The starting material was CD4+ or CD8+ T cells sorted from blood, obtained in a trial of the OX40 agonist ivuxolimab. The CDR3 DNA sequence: TGTGCCAGCAGCTCCACTTTTGGGGAAGGGGTCGAGCAGTACTTC. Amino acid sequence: CASSSTFGEGVEQYF.